This TCR beta chain was identified in a study of CD8 T cells in ankylosing spondylitis. Study observations and caveats: Seemingly distinctive of ankylosing spondylitis blood was a TCR beta motif formed by eight highly homologous variants.

This clonotype was seen more than once but under ten times. The antigen remains unidentified. TCRdb fed the 5' RACE reads into MiXCR, producing one record per CDR3 protein. The sample holds approximately 540,000 distinct CDR3 sequences; roughly 13% are singletons and the top ten take under 7.5%. Germline CDR1 reads SGHVS; CDR2 reads FQNEAQ. The CDR3 is made up of 13 amino acids. V was shortened by 5 bases and J by 4 bases, with 11 bases between the two germline ends. The specimen sequenced was blood, either unsorted or a sorted T cell fraction (not recorded which). The gene calls are TRBV7-8 and TRBJ1-2; unclear D gene. The TCR sequence derives from a male donor with ankylosing spondylitis. The CDR3 DNA sequence: TGTGCCAGCAGCATCAGCGGTTTCTATGGCTACACCTTC. Amino acid sequence: CASSISGFYGYTF.